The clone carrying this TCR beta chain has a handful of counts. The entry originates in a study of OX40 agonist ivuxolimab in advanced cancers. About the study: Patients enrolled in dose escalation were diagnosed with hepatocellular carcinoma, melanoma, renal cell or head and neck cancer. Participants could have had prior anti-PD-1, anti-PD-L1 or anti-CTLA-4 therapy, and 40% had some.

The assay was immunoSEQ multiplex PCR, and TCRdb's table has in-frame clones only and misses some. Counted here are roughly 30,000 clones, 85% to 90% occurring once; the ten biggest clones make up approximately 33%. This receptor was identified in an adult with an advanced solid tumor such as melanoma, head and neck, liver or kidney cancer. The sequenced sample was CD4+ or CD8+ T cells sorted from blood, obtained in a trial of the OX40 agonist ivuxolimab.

CDR3 residues: CSVEDGRTSTGELFF. The CDR3 nucleotides read TGCAGCGTTGAAGATGGTAGGACCTCCACCGGGGAGCTGTTTTTT. The rearrangement links TRBV29-1 to TRBJ2-2, with no clear D. Germline lookup yields CDR1 SQVTM and CDR2 ANQGSEA. Trimming left V 0 bases short and J 4 bases short, with 12 bases between. The CDR3 contains 15 residues.